This TCR beta chain was captured by sequencing in a study of T cell responses to AZD1222 COVID-19 vaccine. The assay was immunoSEQ multiplex PCR, and TCRdb's table has in-frame clones only and misses some. This table has fewer than 150,000 clones, around 85% appearing once. This clone was seen a handful of times. The CDR3 loop spans 18 amino acids. Germline V lookup: CDR1 LGHDT, CDR2 YNNKEL (reference sequence). V dropped 3 bases and J dropped 5; count of bases not matched to a gene: 15. The gene calls are TRBV3-1 (or the pseudogene TRBV3-2) and TRBJ2-1, with 8 bases identical to TRBD1. This receptor was taken from an adult in good health. This specimen was peripheral blood, taken on day 0 of AZD1222 vaccination. Written as DNA, the CDR3 is TGTGCCAGCAGCCATCTTCTCCCTCGACAGGGGTTTCACAATGAGCAGTTCTTC. Amino acid sequence: CASSHLLPRQGFHNEQFF.